The entry below describes one T cell receptor (beta chain). Its specificity is not known. At one end the junction does not follow the germline gene, possibly because of a read error. The same CDR3 also results from other DNA sequences found in this sample. This CDR3 is built from 15 residues. Germline V gene sequence: CDR1 KGHSH, CDR2 LQKENI. This entry comes from a study of cytomegalovirus exposure and HLA in healthy donors. Amplification used 60 Vbeta primers and 13 Jbeta primers. Some clones are missing from TCRdb's copy, which holds only in-frame ones; the method was immunoSEQ multiplex PCR. The table shows 110,000 to 150,000 clones, with 80% occurring only once. Study-wide results and caveats: Sequences of the TCR beta chain were said to predict the HLA-A and HLA-B alleles of most subjects accurately. Most TCR sequences were uncommon, yet certain public TCRs appeared in many donors. When the data were analyzed later, several of the most significant clusters appeared to be linked to common viral pathogens.

The rearrangement uses TRBV18 and TRBJ1-6, with D possibly TRBD1 on 5 matching bases. The sequence was obtained from a middle-aged man in good health and CMV-seronegative. Source material: PBMCs. This CDR3 is CASSPQGGQDSPLHF. CDR3 coding DNA: TGTGCCAGCTCACCACAGGGAGGACAAGATTCCCCCCTCCACTTT.